Listed here is a single TCR beta chain. Since no conserved phenylalanine or tryptophan closes the CDR3, a read error is the likely cause. The data were obtained in a study of low-dose radiotherapy and immunotherapy resistance in tumors. First-strand cDNA relied on TRAV- and TRBV-specific primers spanning alpha and beta chains. Using a constant-region primer together with a V-primer adapter, TCRs were subjected to around 20 PCR cycles of amplification. Each CDR3 protein is one row after TCRdb ran MiXCR on the reads. This sample yields 12,000 or so distinct CDR3 sequences, of which 76% are seen a single time; roughly 3.1% belongs to the top ten. The TCR sequence derives from a human donor with advanced metastatic prostate, ovarian, gallbladder or colorectal cancer (not recorded which). This table probably holds off-target reads from a library built for another chain.

CDR3 region: CSVSGQGGSYEQYS. CDR3 DNA sequence: TGCAGCGTTTCGGGGCAGGGGGGCTCCTACGAGCAGTACTCC. V and J are TRBV29-1 and TRBJ2-7; D may be TRBD1 (7 bases). CDR3 size: 14 residues. Germline V gives CDR1 SQVTM, CDR2 ANQGSEA. Trimming stripped 5 bases from V and 0 bases from J, with 14 bases between.